This entry concerns a single T cell receptor (beta chain). Its antigen is unknown. This sample was taken from a study of T cell responses to AZD1222 COVID-19 vaccine. Some clones are missing from TCRdb's copy, which holds only in-frame ones; the method was immunoSEQ multiplex PCR. The sample consists of roughly 140,000 clones, 75% to 90% of them appearing once. CDR3 length: 14 amino acids. Trimming removed 10 bases from V and 6 bases from J, with 18 bases in between. Germline V lookup: CDR1 MNHEY, CDR2 SVGAGI. Overall study findings and caveats: Following two doses of AZD1222, Spike-specific TCR breadth and depth rose. None of the repertoires were sampled until the peak T cell response had passed.

The receptor's source is an adult who received the AZD1222 COVID-19 vaccine. V usage is TRBV6-5 and J usage is TRBJ1-4; D unclear. The sequencing used peripheral blood, collected 28 days after the second AZD1222 dose. This chain's CDR3 is CATRPVQLDEKLFF. In DNA form, the CDR3 reads TGTGCCACCCGCCCCGTCCAGCTAGATGAAAAACTGTTTTTT.